The clone carrying this T cell receptor (beta chain) was recorded only once. The data were obtained in a study of blood T cell repertoires in COVID-19. Across the whole study: Acute and convalescent COVID-19 samples came from the United States, Italy and Spain. Sources were T cells, B-cell-depleted T cells, or PBMCs; the material itself was cDNA or gDNA.

The authors' processing: Using reference gene primer amplification, nucleated cell counts were estimated. The repertoire was sequenced with immunoSEQ multiplex PCR; TCRdb's copy has only in-frame clones and lacks some. V, J and clone size are those of that table, while D and trimming were read from the DNA. Here the sample spans about 180,000 clones, around 88% being singletons. Deletions cut 3 bases from V and 5 bases from J, with 8 bases between. Germline CDR1 reads SGDLS; CDR2 reads YYNGEE. CDR3 length equals 12 residues. The chain combines TRBV9 with TRBJ2-5; D call uncertain. Sequencing used peripheral blood. The sequence came from a woman in her twenties or thirties with acute or convalescent COVID-19. The CDR3 reads CASSDEAETQYF. The CDR3 DNA reads TGTGCCAGCAGCGATGAAGCGGAGACCCAGTACTTC.